The 13 T cell receptor beta chains in this list originate from one sample, sequenced in a study of shared clonotypes between healthy human individuals. Sequenced by immunoSEQ multiplex PCR; TCRdb stores in-frame clones only, minus some. The sample shows approximately 620,000 clones, about 96% of them seen only once. The sample taken for sequencing was naive CD4+ T cells sorted from blood. Indicated subset: CD45RA+ positively selected. These receptors came from a woman in her twenties or thirties in good health.

The DNA of the CDR3 is TGTGCCAGCAGCCAAGGACTAGTGGGCAGGCAGTTCTTC. It specifies CASSQGLVGRQFF. The rearrangement links TRBV14 to TRBJ2-1; possibly TRBD2 for D (6 bases). Germline CDR1 is SGHDN and CDR2 is FVKESK. The ends were cut back, 1 base at V and 12 bases at J, with 13 bases in the middle. The CDR3 sequence is 13 residues long.

The rearrangement uses TRBV2 and TRBJ2-5, with 10 bases identical to TRBD1. The CDR3 is 14 amino acids. Trimming cost V 8 bases and J 1 base; bases outside gene matches: 4. CDR1 and CDR2 (germline): SNHLY, FYNNEI. Written as DNA, the CDR3 is TGTGCCAGCCTGGGACAGGGGATCCAAGAGACCCAGTACTTC. This encodes CASLGQGIQETQYF.

This chain uses TRBV29-1 with TRBJ2-3, with TRBD1 matching 8 bases. Germline loops: CDR1 SQVTM, CDR2 ANQGSEA. After removal of 6 bases from V and 2 bases from J, the junction contained 13 bases not matched to a gene. The CDR3 runs to 16 residues. CDR3 nucleotides: TGCAGCGTGCTACAGGGGGATCGCCGACCCACAGATACGCAGTATTTT. Protein: CSVLQGDRRPTDTQYF.

V is TRBV19 and J is TRBJ2-1; D is ambiguous. In germline, CDR1 is LNHDA, CDR2 SQIVND (reference sequence). The CDR3 has 14 residues. Trimming shortened V by 6 bases and J by 5 bases, and 14 bases separated the two germline ends. The DNA of the CDR3 is TGTGCCAGTAGCAATCGGGTGTCTCACAATGAGCAGTTCTTC. Protein sequence: CASSNRVSHNEQFF.

In this sample, this clone turned up once. The chain couples TRBV6-6 to TRBJ1-2; D call uncertain. Deletions cut 2 bases from V and 2 bases from J, with 12 bases between. The CDR3 covers 15 residues. Germline loops: CDR1 MNHNY, CDR2 SVGAGI (reference sequence). The CDR3 protein is CASSYKPDLNYGYTF. The CDR3 nucleotides read TGTGCCAGCAGTTACAAACCTGATTTAAACTATGGCTACACCTTC.

As concerns this clone: The same CDR3 is also encoded by other DNA sequences in this sample. The rearrangement uses TRBV5-1 and TRBJ2-7; 8 nucleotides align to TRBD1. The V gene end was trimmed by 3 bases and the J gene end by 1 base; junction bases not matched to a gene: 3. CDR1 SGHRS and CDR2 YFSETQ come from the germline V gene. The CDR3 runs to 14 residues. The CDR3 nucleotides are TGCGCCAGCAGCTCTACAGGGGGGTCCTACGAGCAGTACTTC. It yields the protein CASSSTGGSYEQYF.

The chain is built from TRBV7-2 and TRBJ1-2; 9 bases are a match to TRBD1. The CDR3 is made up of 16 amino acids. Germline CDR1 reads SGHTA; CDR2 reads FQGNSA. V shed 6 bases and J 3 bases; nucleotides not matched to a gene: 11. The CDR3 spells CASRSLQGAGDYGYTF. In DNA form, the CDR3 reads TGTGCCAGCAGAAGTTTACAGGGGGCAGGGGACTATGGCTACACCTTC. Full variable domain (remainder filled in from reference TRBV7-2 and TRBJ1-2): GAGVSQSPSNKVTEKGKDVELRCDPISGHTALYWYRQSLGQGLEFLIYFQGNSAPDKSGLPSDRFSAERTGGSVSTLTIQRTQQEDSAVYLCASRSLQGAGDYGYTFGSGTRLTVV.

The chain joins TRBV4-2 to TRBJ2-1; the D call may be TRBD1 or TRBD2 (8 bases each). This CDR3 spans 19 amino acids. V shed 0 bases and J shed 8 bases, with 26 bases lying between them. Germline CDR1 LGHNA, CDR2 YNFKEQ. The CDR3 loop is CASSQEFGGQGLVIHEQFF. The DNA for the CDR3 is TGTGCCAGCAGCCAAGAATTTGGAGGACAGGGACTAGTAATCCATGAGCAGTTCTTC.

The J gene is TRBJ1-4, the V gene TRBV20-1; D is undetermined. The CDR3 runs to 11 residues. The V and J ends lost 1 base and 10 bases respectively, with 7 bases between them. Germline CDR1 and CDR2: DFQATT and SNEGSKA (reference sequence). The CDR3 region has the DNA TGCAGTGCTAGAGTGGAGGGAAAACTGTTTTTT. This gives the protein CSARVEGKLFF.

The chain combines TRBV25-1 with TRBJ2-5; D is unresolved. Germline CDR1 reads MGHDK; CDR2 reads SYGVNS. The V and J ends lost 3 bases and 4 bases respectively, with 3 bases between them. The CDR3 runs to 11 residues. CDR3 in amino acids: CASSDRETQYF. As DNA, the CDR3 is TGTGCCAGCAGTGACCGAGAGACCCAGTACTTC.

This clone was detected once. This chain joins TRBV10-3 and TRBJ2-7; D is uncertain. Trimming shortened V by 3 bases and J by 0 bases, and 9 bases separated the two germline ends. Looked up from germline, CDR1 is ENHRY and CDR2 is SYGVKD. The CDR3 runs to 14 residues. Written as DNA, the CDR3 is TGTGCCATCAGTGATGGCAGGAGCTCCTACGAGCAGTACTTC. Protein product: CAISDGRSSYEQYF.

This chain uses TRBV5-1 with TRBJ2-7; D not certain. Trimming removed 3 bases from V and 2 bases from J, with 12 bases in between. The CDR3 runs 14 residues. Germline CDR1 SGHRS, CDR2 YFSETQ. The CDR3 region is CASSSRAEPYEQYF. DNA of the CDR3: TGCGCCAGCAGCTCCCGTGCGGAGCCCTACGAGCAGTACTTC.

The V call is TRBV6-1, the J call TRBJ1-3; D ambiguous. The germline CDR1 and CDR2 sequences are MNHNS and SASEGT. The CDR3 runs 15 residues. The germline V and J ends were trimmed by 0 bases and 9 bases, with 15 bases remaining between them. The CDR3 coding sequence is TGTGCCAGCAGTGAAGCGCTTCGGCCAGCGTCCACCATATATTTT. This codes for CASSEALRPASTIYF.